Listed below are T cell receptor beta chains from one sample, sequenced in a study of tumor and adjacent non-tumor tissue in lung cancer. TCRdb used MiXCR to reprocess the multiplex PCR reads, holding one entry per CDR3 protein. The sample carries fewer than 100,000 distinct CDR3 sequences, 65% to 80% recorded once. Sample: distant non-tumor lung tissue. Receptors were obtained from a woman aged 50 to 60 with non-small cell lung cancer. CDR3s include the opening cysteine and the closing phenylalanine or tryptophan. Fields, in order: J gene, CDR3 length, D gene, V gene, clone size, CDR3 protein, CDR3 DNA. A D gene is named only where the DNA matches it firmly. The size entry is marked missing in some rows and otherwise reads once, few, many or a size class.

J gene: TRBJ2-7; CDR3 length: 15; D gene: TRBD2; V gene: TRBV28; clone size: .; CDR3 protein: CASSLNSGVTYEQYF; CDR3 DNA: TGTGCCAGCAGTTTAAATAGCGGGGTTACATACGAGCAGTACTTC
J gene: TRBJ1-1; CDR3 length: 11; D gene: .; V gene: TRBV11-2; clone size: .; CDR3 protein: CASSLNTGAFF; CDR3 DNA: TGTGCCAGTAGCTTGAACACTGGAGCTTTCTTT
J gene: TRBJ2-5; CDR3 length: 12; D gene: .; V gene: TRBV12-3/TRBV12-4; clone size: .; CDR3 protein: CASNRRGETQYF; CDR3 DNA: TGTGCCAGCAATCGAAGGGGAGAGACCCAGTACTTC
J gene: TRBJ1-1; CDR3 length: 13; D gene: .; V gene: TRBV6-6; clone size: many; CDR3 protein: CASNGGLGTEAFF; CDR3 DNA: TGTGCCAGCAATGGGGGGCTAGGAACTGAAGCTTTCTTT
J gene: TRBJ1-5; CDR3 length: 13; D gene: .; V gene: TRBV6-5; clone size: few; CDR3 protein: CASSPRVGQPQHF; CDR3 DNA: TGTGCCAGCAGCCCCAGGGTGGGTCAGCCCCAGCATTTT
J gene: TRBJ1-2; CDR3 length: 15; D gene: .; V gene: TRBV14; clone size: many; CDR3 protein: CASSQGEGPHRGYTF; CDR3 DNA: TGTGCCAGCAGCCAAGGAGAGGGCCCGCACCGCGGCTACACCTTC
J gene: TRBJ2-1; CDR3 length: 13; D gene: .; V gene: TRBV2; clone size: few; CDR3 protein: CASTPHGYNEQFF; CDR3 DNA: TGTGCCAGCACCCCACACGGATACAATGAGCAGTTCTTC
J gene: TRBJ2-2; CDR3 length: 14; D gene: .; V gene: TRBV21-1; clone size: .; CDR3 protein: CALQYDGGAGELFF; CDR3 DNA: TGTGCCTTACAATATGACGGGGGGGCCGGGGAGCTGTTTTTT
J gene: TRBJ1-1; CDR3 length: 14; D gene: .; V gene: TRBV6-1; clone size: .; CDR3 protein: CASCEANGNTEAFF; CDR3 DNA: TGTGCCAGTTGTGAAGCAAACGGGAACACTGAAGCTTTCTTT
J gene: TRBJ2-7; CDR3 length: 13; D gene: TRBD1; V gene: TRBV28; clone size: many; CDR3 protein: CAISQGALREQYF; CDR3 DNA: TGTGCCATCAGTCAGGGGGCGTTGCGCGAGCAGTACTTC
J gene: TRBJ1-1; CDR3 length: 15; D gene: TRBD1; V gene: TRBV6-6; clone size: .; CDR3 protein: CASSSPTGGITEAFF; CDR3 DNA: TGTGCCAGCAGTTCCCCGACAGGGGGTATCACTGAAGCTTTCTTC
J gene: TRBJ1-1; CDR3 length: 14; D gene: .; V gene: TRBV5-1; clone size: .; CDR3 protein: CASSLGTGSFEAFF; CDR3 DNA: TGCGCCAGCAGCTTGGGTACAGGGAGCTTTGAAGCTTTCTTT
J gene: TRBJ1-5; CDR3 length: 14; D gene: .; V gene: TRBV6-1; clone size: .; CDR3 protein: CVSSGLSEAQPQHF; CDR3 DNA: TGTGTCAGCAGTGGGTTGAGTGAGGCCCAGCCCCAGCATTTT
J gene: TRBJ2-6; CDR3 length: 13; D gene: .; V gene: TRBV11-1; clone size: .; CDR3 protein: CARYTGGANVLTF; CDR3 DNA: TGTGCCAGATACACAGGGGGGGCCAACGTCCTGACTTTC
J gene: TRBJ2-2; CDR3 length: 14; D gene: .; V gene: TRBV11-2; clone size: .; CDR3 protein: CASSLGRDAGELFF; CDR3 DNA: TGTGCCAGCAGCCTTGGTAGGGACGCCGGGGAACTGTTTTTT
J gene: TRBJ2-3; CDR3 length: 14; D gene: .; V gene: TRBV20-1; clone size: few; CDR3 protein: CSARDMASTYTQYF; CDR3 DNA: TGCAGTGCTAGAGATATGGCTAGCACATATACGCAGTATTTT
J gene: TRBJ1-2; CDR3 length: 13; D gene: .; V gene: TRBV18; clone size: .; CDR3 protein: CASSPDTNYGYTF; CDR3 DNA: TGTGCCAGCTCCCCAGACACGAACTATGGCTACACCTTC
J gene: TRBJ1-2; CDR3 length: 14; D gene: .; V gene: TRBV6-1; clone size: once; CDR3 protein: CVSRGRAEVGGYTF; CDR3 DNA: TGTGTCAGCAGGGGCAGGGCCGAGGTCGGTGGCTACACCTTC
J gene: TRBJ1-4; CDR3 length: 18; D gene: .; V gene: TRBV6-6; clone size: .; CDR3 protein: CASSYMASTLATNEKLFF; CDR3 DNA: TGTGCCAGCAGTTACATGGCCAGTACCCTAGCAACTAATGAAAAACTGTTTTTT
J gene: TRBJ2-1; CDR3 length: 14; D gene: TRBD2; V gene: TRBV20-1; clone size: few; CDR3 protein: CSARMAGVPNEQFF; CDR3 DNA: TGCAGTGCTAGAATGGCGGGAGTCCCCAATGAGCAGTTCTTC
J gene: TRBJ2-7; CDR3 length: 14; D gene: .; V gene: TRBV11-1; clone size: .; CDR3 protein: CASSSRETSYEQYF; CDR3 DNA: TGTGCCAGCAGTTCTCGAGAGACATCCTACGAGCAGTACTTC
J gene: TRBJ2-2; CDR3 length: 13; D gene: .; V gene: TRBV10-1; clone size: .; CDR3 protein: CASSIGAFGELFF; CDR3 DNA: TGCGCCAGCAGCATAGGGGCCTTTGGGGAGCTGTTTTTT
J gene: TRBJ2-6; CDR3 length: 17; D gene: .; V gene: TRBV24-1; clone size: many; CDR3 protein: CATSDFGVGGGANVLTF; CDR3 DNA: TGTGCCACCAGTGATTTTGGGGTTGGCGGTGGGGCCAACGTCCTGACTTTC
J gene: TRBJ1-5; CDR3 length: 15; D gene: .; V gene: TRBV12-3/TRBV12-4; clone size: .; CDR3 protein: CVSSPFSGGYQSQHF; CDR3 DNA: TGTGTCAGCAGTCCCTTCTCGGGGGGATATCAGTCCCAGCATTTT
J gene: TRBJ2-1; CDR3 length: 18; D gene: TRBD2; V gene: TRBV4-1; clone size: many; CDR3 protein: CASSQDLASGSTYNEQFF; CDR3 DNA: TGCGCCAGCAGCCAAGATTTGGCTAGCGGGAGCACCTACAATGAGCAGTTCTTC
J gene: TRBJ2-7; CDR3 length: 15; D gene: .; V gene: TRBV12-3/TRBV12-4; clone size: .; CDR3 protein: CASSFMGLDLSKQYF; CDR3 DNA: TGTGCCAGTTCCTTCATGGGGCTGGATCTCAGCAAGCAGTACTTC
J gene: TRBJ1-6; CDR3 length: 15; D gene: .; V gene: TRBV11-2; clone size: .; CDR3 protein: CASTLNPGPYSPLHF; CDR3 DNA: TGTGCCAGCACCTTAAATCCCGGACCCTACTCACCCCTCCACTTT
J gene: TRBJ1-2; CDR3 length: 14; D gene: TRBD1; V gene: TRBV12-3/TRBV12-4; clone size: many; CDR3 protein: CASSPGGGNYGYTF; CDR3 DNA: TGTGCCAGCAGTCCAGGGGGGGGCAACTATGGCTACACCTTC
J gene: TRBJ1-5; CDR3 length: 15; D gene: .; V gene: TRBV4-2; clone size: few; CDR3 protein: CTISQDLTSYQPQHF; CDR3 DNA: TGTACCATCAGCCAAGACCTCACTAGCTATCAGCCCCAGCATTTT
J gene: TRBJ1-6; CDR3 length: 16; D gene: .; V gene: TRBV5-5; clone size: .; CDR3 protein: CANSLNVGSPDSHLHF; CDR3 DNA: TGTGCCAACAGCTTGAATGTGGGGTCGCCCGATTCACACCTCCACTTT
J gene: TRBJ2-2; CDR3 length: 13; D gene: .; V gene: TRBV11-2; clone size: .; CDR3 protein: CASSFDNTGELVF; CDR3 DNA: TGTGCCAGCAGCTTCGACAACACCGGGGAACTGGTTTTT
J gene: TRBJ2-7; CDR3 length: 12; D gene: .; V gene: TRBV4-2; clone size: .; CDR3 protein: CASNQGGPEQYF; CDR3 DNA: TGTGCCAGCAACCAAGGGGGTCCCGAGCAGTACTTC
J gene: TRBJ2-7; CDR3 length: 13; D gene: .; V gene: TRBV12-3/TRBV12-4; clone size: .; CDR3 protein: CASRPGEGYEQYF; CDR3 DNA: TGTGCCAGTCGCCCGGGCGAGGGCTACGAGCAGTACTTC
J gene: TRBJ2-1; CDR3 length: 13; D gene: .; V gene: TRBV5-6; clone size: few; CDR3 protein: CANSLSSAVEHFF; CDR3 DNA: TGTGCCAACAGCTTGTCTTCAGCGGTCGAGCACTTCTTC
J gene: TRBJ2-3; CDR3 length: 15; D gene: TRBD2; V gene: TRBV28; clone size: few; CDR3 protein: CVSSSLAGETDTQYF; CDR3 DNA: TGTGTCAGCAGTTCCTTAGCGGGAGAGACAGATACGCAGTATTTT
J gene: TRBJ2-7; CDR3 length: 14; D gene: .; V gene: TRBV4-2; clone size: .; CDR3 protein: CASSETGLLDEQYF; CDR3 DNA: TGTGCCAGTAGCGAGACGGGACTTCTCGACGAGCAGTACTTC
J gene: TRBJ1-1; CDR3 length: 10; D gene: .; V gene: TRBV29-1; clone size: .; CDR3 protein: CSVEDIEAFF; CDR3 DNA: TGCAGCGTGGAGGACATTGAAGCTTTCTTT
J gene: TRBJ1-4; CDR3 length: 15; D gene: .; V gene: TRBV7-9; clone size: .; CDR3 protein: CTSSLGQQDTEKLFF; CDR3 DNA: TGTACCAGCAGCTTAGGTCAGCAAGATACCGAAAAACTGTTTTTT
J gene: TRBJ2-7; CDR3 length: 14; D gene: TRBD1; V gene: TRBV5-1; clone size: .; CDR3 protein: CASIFLTGRHEQYF; CDR3 DNA: TGCGCCAGCATCTTCCTGACAGGGCGCCACGAGCAGTACTTC
J gene: TRBJ2-7; CDR3 length: 15; D gene: TRBD2; V gene: TRBV20-1; clone size: .; CDR3 protein: CSARGAGSAPYEQYF; CDR3 DNA: TGCAGTGCTAGAGGAGCGGGAAGTGCCCCATACGAGCAGTACTTC
J gene: TRBJ2-2; CDR3 length: 17; D gene: TRBD1; V gene: TRBV5-6; clone size: .; CDR3 protein: CTSSLDPEQGRTRELFF; CDR3 DNA: TGTACCAGCAGCCTGGACCCGGAACAGGGGAGAACCAGGGAGCTGTTTTTT
J gene: TRBJ2-1; CDR3 length: 16; D gene: .; V gene: TRBV28; clone size: .; CDR3 protein: CASNSPAGIPHNEQFF; CDR3 DNA: TGTGCCAGCAATTCTCCTGCGGGAATCCCCCACAATGAGCAGTTCTTC
J gene: TRBJ2-7; CDR3 length: 12; D gene: .; V gene: TRBV28; clone size: .; CDR3 protein: CASNYRNNEQYF; CDR3 DNA: TGTGCCAGCAACTACAGGAACAATGAGCAGTACTTC
J gene: TRBJ2-5; CDR3 length: 11; D gene: .; V gene: TRBV5-8; clone size: .; CDR3 protein: CASSLVETRYF; CDR3 DNA: TGTGCCAGTAGCTTGGTGGAGACCCGGTACTTC
J gene: TRBJ1-2; CDR3 length: 17; D gene: .; V gene: TRBV28; clone size: .; CDR3 protein: CASSPIGGEAENYDYTF; CDR3 DNA: TGTGCCAGCAGTCCTATCGGGGGGGAAGCAGAAAACTATGACTACACCTTC
J gene: TRBJ2-1; CDR3 length: 10; D gene: .; V gene: TRBV12-3/TRBV12-4; clone size: .; CDR3 protein: CTSGFNEQFF; CDR3 DNA: TGTACCAGCGGTTTTAATGAGCAGTTCTTC
J gene: TRBJ2-3; CDR3 length: 13; D gene: .; V gene: TRBV5-1; clone size: .; CDR3 protein: CATSGQSADTQYF; CDR3 DNA: TGCGCCACCTCGGGACAAAGTGCAGATACGCAGTATTTT
J gene: TRBJ2-7; CDR3 length: 15; D gene: TRBD1; V gene: TRBV11-2; clone size: once; CDR3 protein: CASSTATGRSYEQYF; CDR3 DNA: TGTGCTAGCAGCACCGCGACAGGGCGCTCCTACGAGCAGTACTTC
J gene: TRBJ2-2; CDR3 length: 14; D gene: .; V gene: TRBV11-2; clone size: .; CDR3 protein: CDSSLESRTGKLFF; CDR3 DNA: TGTGACAGTAGCTTAGAGTCTCGCACCGGGAAGCTGTTTTTT
J gene: TRBJ1-5; CDR3 length: 17; D gene: .; V gene: TRBV20-1; clone size: .; CDR3 protein: CGARDLPGRQGNQPQHF; CDR3 DNA: TGCGGTGCTAGAGATTTACCGGGACGCCAGGGCAATCAGCCCCAGCATTTT
J gene: TRBJ2-1; CDR3 length: 16; D gene: TRBD2; V gene: TRBV4-2; clone size: .; CDR3 protein: CTRSQKAGDPYNEQFF; CDR3 DNA: TGTACCAGAAGCCAAAAGGCGGGAGACCCCTACAATGAGCAGTTCTTC
J gene: TRBJ1-5; CDR3 length: 14; D gene: .; V gene: TRBV6-1; clone size: .; CDR3 protein: CASSGVSEAQPQLF; CDR3 DNA: TGTGCCAGTAGTGGGGTGAGTGAGGCCCAGCCCCAGCTTTTT
J gene: TRBJ2-3; CDR3 length: 16; D gene: TRBD1; V gene: TRBV11-3; clone size: .; CDR3 protein: CASSQGVSGSTDTQYF; CDR3 DNA: TGTGCCAGCAGCCAGGGGGTCTCAGGTAGCACAGATACGCAGTATTTT
J gene: TRBJ1-2; CDR3 length: 12; D gene: .; V gene: TRBV10-2; clone size: .; CDR3 protein: CASIIQGVGYIF; CDR3 DNA: TGCGCCAGCATAATACAGGGTGTTGGCTACATCTTC
J gene: TRBJ2-2; CDR3 length: 16; D gene: TRBD1; V gene: TRBV29-1; clone size: .; CDR3 protein: CSVAGIGGANTGELFF; CDR3 DNA: TGCAGCGTTGCCGGAATAGGGGGCGCAAACACCGGGGAGCTGTTTTTT
J gene: TRBJ1-5; CDR3 length: 15; D gene: .; V gene: TRBV4-1; clone size: .; CDR3 protein: CASSQVPRSSQPQHF; CDR3 DNA: TGCGCCAGCAGCCAAGTTCCCAGGAGCAGTCAGCCCCAGCATTTT
J gene: TRBJ2-2; CDR3 length: 14; D gene: TRBD2; V gene: TRBV6-4; clone size: .; CDR3 protein: CASSTGTTSGELFF; CDR3 DNA: TGTGCCAGCAGTACCGGGACAACTAGCGGGGAGCTATTTTTT